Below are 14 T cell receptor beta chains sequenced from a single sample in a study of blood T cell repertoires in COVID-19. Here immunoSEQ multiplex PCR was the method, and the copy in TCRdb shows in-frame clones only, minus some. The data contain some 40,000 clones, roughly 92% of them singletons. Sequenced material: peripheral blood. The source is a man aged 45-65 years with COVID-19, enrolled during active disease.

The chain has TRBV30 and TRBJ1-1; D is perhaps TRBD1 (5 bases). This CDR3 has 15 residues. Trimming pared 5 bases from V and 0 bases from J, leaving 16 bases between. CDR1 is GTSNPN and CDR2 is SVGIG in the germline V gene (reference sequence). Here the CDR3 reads CAWSQEHGVNTEAFF. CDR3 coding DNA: TGTGCCTGGTCACAGGAACATGGTGTGAACACTGAAGCTTTCTTT.

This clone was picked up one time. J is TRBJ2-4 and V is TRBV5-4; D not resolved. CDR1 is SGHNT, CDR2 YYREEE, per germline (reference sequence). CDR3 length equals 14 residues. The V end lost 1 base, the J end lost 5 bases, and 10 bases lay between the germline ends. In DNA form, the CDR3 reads TGTGCCAGCAGCTTGCCGGAGTATGAAAACATTCAGTACTTC. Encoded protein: CASSLPEYENIQYF.

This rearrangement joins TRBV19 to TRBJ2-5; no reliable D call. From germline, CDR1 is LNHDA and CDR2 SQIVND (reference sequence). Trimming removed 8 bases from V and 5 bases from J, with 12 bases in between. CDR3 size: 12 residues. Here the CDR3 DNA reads TGTGCCAGTGGATCCCAAGCGGAGACCCAGTACTTC. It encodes CASGSQAETQYF.

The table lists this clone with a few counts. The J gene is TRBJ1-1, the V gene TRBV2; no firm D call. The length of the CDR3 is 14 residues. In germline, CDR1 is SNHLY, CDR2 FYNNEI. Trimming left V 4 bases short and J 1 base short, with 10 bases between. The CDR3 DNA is TGTGCCAGCAGTGGAGTCCGCAAGAACACTGAAGCTTTCTTT. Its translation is CASSGVRKNTEAFF.

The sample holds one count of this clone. CDR3 nucleotides: TGTGCCAGCAGAAGACAGGGGCCGGCGGCCACCGGGGAGCTGTTTTTT. This codes for CASRRQGPAATGELFF. The chain recombines TRBV2 with TRBJ2-2; 8 positions match TRBD1. Germline-derived CDR1 and CDR2 are SNHLY and FYNNEI. The junction had 10 bases not matched to a gene; V was cut back by 6 bases and J by 4 bases. The CDR3 runs 16 residues.

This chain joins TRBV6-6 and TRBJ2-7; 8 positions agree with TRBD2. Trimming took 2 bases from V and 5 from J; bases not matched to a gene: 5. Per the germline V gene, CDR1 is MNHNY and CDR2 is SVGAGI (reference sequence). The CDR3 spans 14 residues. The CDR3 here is CASSYQRELHEQYF. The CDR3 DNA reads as TGTGCCAGCAGTTACCAGCGGGAGTTGCACGAGCAGTACTTC.

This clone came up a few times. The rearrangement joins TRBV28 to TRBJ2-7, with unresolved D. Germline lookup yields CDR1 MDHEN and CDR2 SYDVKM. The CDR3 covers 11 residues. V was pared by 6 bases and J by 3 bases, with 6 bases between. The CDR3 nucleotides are TGTGCCAGCAGGTCTAACTACGAGCAGTACTTC. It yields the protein CASRSNYEQYF.

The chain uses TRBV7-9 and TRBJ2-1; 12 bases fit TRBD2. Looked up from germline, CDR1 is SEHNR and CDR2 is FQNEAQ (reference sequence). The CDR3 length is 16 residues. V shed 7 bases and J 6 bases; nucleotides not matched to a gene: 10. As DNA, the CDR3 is TGTGCCAGCACCGGGACAGCTAGCGGGAGGGCCAATGAGCAGTTCTTC. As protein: CASTGTASGRANEQFF.

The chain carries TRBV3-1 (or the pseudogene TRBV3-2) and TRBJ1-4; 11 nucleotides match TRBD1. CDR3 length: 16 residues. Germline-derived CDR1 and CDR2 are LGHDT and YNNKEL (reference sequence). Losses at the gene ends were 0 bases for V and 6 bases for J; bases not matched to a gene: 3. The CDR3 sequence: CASSQDAGQGDEKLFF. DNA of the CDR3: TGTGCCAGCAGCCAAGATGCGGGACAGGGGGATGAAAAACTGTTTTTT.

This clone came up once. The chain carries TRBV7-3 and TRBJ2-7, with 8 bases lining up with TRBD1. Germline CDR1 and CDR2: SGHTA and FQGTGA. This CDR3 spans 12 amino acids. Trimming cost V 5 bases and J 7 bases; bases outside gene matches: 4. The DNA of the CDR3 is TGTGCCAGCAGCAATCGACAGGGGGAGCAGTACTTC. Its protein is CASSNRQGEQYF. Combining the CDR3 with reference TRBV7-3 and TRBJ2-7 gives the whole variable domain GAGVSQTPSNKVTEKGKYVELRCDPISGHTALYWYRQSLGQGPEFLIYFQGTGAADDSGLPNDRFFAVRPEGSVSTLKIQRTERGDSAVYLCASSNRQGEQYFGPGTRLTVT.

Written as DNA, the CDR3 is TGTGCCAGCGAGAGTAGTGCTGGGGCCAACGTCCTGACTTTC. Translated: CASESSAGANVLTF. This chain uses TRBV3-1 (or the pseudogene TRBV3-2) with TRBJ2-6; D is undetermined. Germline CDR1 LGHDT, CDR2 YNNKEL (reference sequence). The CDR3 consists of 14 residues. Trimming left V 8 bases short and J 2 bases short, with 10 bases between.

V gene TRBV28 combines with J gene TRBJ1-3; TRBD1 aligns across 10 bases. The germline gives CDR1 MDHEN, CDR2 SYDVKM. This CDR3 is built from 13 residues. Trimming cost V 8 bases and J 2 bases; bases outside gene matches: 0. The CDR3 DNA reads TGTGCCAGCGGGACAGGGGCTGGAAACACCATATATTTT. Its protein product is CASGTGAGNTIYF.

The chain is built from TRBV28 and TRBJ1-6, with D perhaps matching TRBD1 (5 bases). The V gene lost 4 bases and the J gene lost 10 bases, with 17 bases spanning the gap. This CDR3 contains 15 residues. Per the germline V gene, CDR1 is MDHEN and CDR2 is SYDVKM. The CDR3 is CASSSWTRRRSPLHF. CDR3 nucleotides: TGTGCCAGCAGTTCCTGGACAAGAAGAAGGTCACCCCTCCACTTT.

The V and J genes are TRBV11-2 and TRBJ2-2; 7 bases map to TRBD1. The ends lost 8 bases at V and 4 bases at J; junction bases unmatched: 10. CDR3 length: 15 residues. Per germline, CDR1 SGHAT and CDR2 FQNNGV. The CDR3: CASRLRQGVTGELFF. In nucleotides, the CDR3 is TGTGCCAGCCGCCTTAGGCAGGGGGTCACCGGGGAGCTGTTTTTT.